This TCR beta chain appears in the sequencing data of a study of T cell repertoires in cytomegalovirus infection. As for the study in general: Alongside well-studied HLA-B-restricted CMV epitopes, recently identified HLA-C-restricted CMV epitopes were also used. In public TCR beta signatures, there were indications of both CMV infection and matching HLA type.

Looked up from germline, CDR1 is SGHAT and CDR2 is FQNNGV. Deletions cut 5 bases from V and 7 bases from J, with 20 bases between. The CDR3 extends over 15 amino acids. Comments on this clonotype: What it recognizes is unknown.

Points from the study as a whole: Carriers of CMV and the relevant HLA type were discriminated by public TCR beta frequency. The ex vivo response was dominated by HLA-C-restricted CMV-specific TCR beta clonotypes.

Each CDR3 protein is one row after TCRdb ran MiXCR on the reads. Of approximately 590,000 distinct CDR3 sequences listed, 35% to 50% are singletons. This material consisted of cultured PBMCs, taken from culture after CMV antigen stimulation. The receptor was derived from a human donor in good health (CMV status not recorded). Some clones in this sample may be carry-over from other donors' samples. V gene TRBV11-2 combines with J gene TRBJ1-2; D remains unclear. CDR3 in DNA: TGTGCCAGCAGCCCGGTTTCGGTGCACGAATCTGGCTACACCTTC. Protein product: CASSPVSVHESGYTF.